This TCR beta chain was sequenced in a study of blood T cell repertoires in COVID-19. Study-wide background: From T cells, B-cell-depleted T cells, or PBMCs came the material, which was cDNA or gDNA.

This CDR3 has 13 amino acids. The germline V and J ends were trimmed by 3 bases and 2 bases, with 8 bases remaining between them. CDR1 and CDR2 from the germline V gene are DFQATT and SNEGSKA (reference sequence). Authors' processing steps: Using reference gene primer amplification, nucleated cell counts were estimated. Sequencing was performed with immunoSEQ multiplex PCR; in TCRdb, only in-frame clones are kept and a portion is missing. The V and J calls and the clone size are those of that table, but D and trimming were determined from the DNA. The table has roughly 250,000 clones, approximately 83% seen once. The Seattle patients joined while their infection was active and were tracked longitudinally afterward.

This sequence was found in a person aged 70 to 79 with COVID-19, enrolled during active disease. Sequencing used peripheral blood. The gene calls are TRBV20-1 and TRBJ2-1, with a weak D call TRBD1 (6 bases). For the CDR3, the DNA is TGCAGTGCTAGTCGGGACACCTACAATGAGCAGTTCTTC. Encoded protein: CSASRDTYNEQFF.